This T cell receptor (beta chain) was documented in a study of cytomegalovirus exposure and HLA in healthy donors. Overall study: A subsequent analysis stated that the 95 to 150 validation repertoires were run on the same platform as the approximately 660 first-cohort repertoires.

Assay: immunoSEQ multiplex PCR; the TCRdb copy retains only in-frame clones and omits some. Of about 170,000 clones in the sample, around 86% were seen once. Per the germline V gene, CDR1 is ENHRY and CDR2 is SYGVKD. The CDR3 is 15 amino acids. Trimming left V 2 bases short and J 1 base short, with 10 bases between. The clonotype was recovered from a man aged 18-30 years in good health and CMV-seropositive. Source material: PBMCs. The chain uses TRBV10-3 and TRBJ2-3; possibly TRBD1 for D (5 bases). In DNA, the CDR3 is TGTGCCATCAGTGAGGACAGCTACGGCACAGATACGCAGTATTTT. Protein sequence: CAISEDSYGTDTQYF.